This T cell receptor beta chain is drawn from a study of siplizumab effects on memory and regulatory T cells. The CDR3 loop spans 14 amino acids. Germline CDR1 and CDR2: MNHNY and SVGAGI (reference sequence). The ends lost 6 bases at V and 5 bases at J; junction bases unmatched: 9. Overall study results and limits: The alloresponse seemed to draw substantially on naive T cells, which appeared more diverse than memory cells. Among mappable alloreactive CD4+ clones, the Treg-derived fraction averaged 68.8% with siplizumab versus about 25% in controls. A minor share of alloreactive clones matched unstimulated subsets.

TCRdb keeps only in-frame clones here, not all; method: immunoSEQ multiplex PCR. Found here are about 100,000 clones, 85% to 95% of them singletons; the top ten hold 0.55% to 0.65%. The sample holds one count of this clone. What it recognizes is unknown. Sequenced input: Tregs sorted from blood. The receptor was isolated from a human donor in good health. The chain employs TRBV6-6 and TRBJ1-1; 7 nucleotides match TRBD1. CDR3 bases: TGTGCCAGCAGCAGACAGGGAAGGGCGACTGAAGCTTTCTTT. Its translation is CASSRQGRATEAFF.